These 11 T cell receptor beta chains originate from one sample sequenced in a study of blood T cell repertoires in COVID-19. Measured with immunoSEQ multiplex PCR; TCRdb has only the in-frame clones, and not every one. The sample records about 76,000 clones, approximately 78% being singletons. The specimen was peripheral blood. The receptors were sampled from a human donor in a cohort sampled during active COVID-19.

This sequence joins TRBV7-9 and TRBJ2-1; TRBD2 agrees at 8 bases. The CDR3 has 15 amino acids. V was clipped by 6 bases and J by 4 bases; unmatched bases: 8. Germline CDR1 and CDR2: SEHNR and FQNEAQ (reference sequence). CDR3: CASSPARGGYNEQFF. As DNA, the CDR3 is TGTGCCAGCAGTCCAGCGCGCGGGGGGTACAATGAGCAGTTCTTC.

The V call is TRBV30, the J call TRBJ2-7; D may be TRBD2 (6 bases). There are 17 residues in the CDR3. V gave up 4 bases and J gave up 6 bases, with 28 bases separating them. Germline lookup yields CDR1 GTSNPN and CDR2 SVGIG (reference sequence). The CDR3 DNA is TGTGCCTGGAAACGTAGCGGACGTTTCTGGTATGGGGCCGAGCAGTACTTC. Translated: CAWKRSGRFWYGAEQYF.

The chain employs TRBV2 and TRBJ2-7; TRBD1 might be the D (6 bases). There are 13 residues in the CDR3. The germline V gene has CDR1 SNHLY and CDR2 FYNNEI. Trimming removed 11 bases from V and 4 bases from J, with 18 bases in between. For the CDR3, the DNA is TGTGCCTCCAGGGCAGGGGACATATACGAGCAGTACTTC. It translates to CASRAGDIYEQYF.

The V call is TRBV14, the J call TRBJ1-6; D might be TRBD1 (5 bases). Per the germline V gene, CDR1 is SGHDN and CDR2 is FVKESK. The CDR3 consists of 13 residues. Trimming cost V 0 bases and J 8 bases, with 5 bases left between them. In DNA, the CDR3 is TGTGCCAGCAGCCAAGACAGGGATTCACCCCTCCACTTT. Translating gives CASSQDRDSPLHF.

The J gene is TRBJ2-7, the V gene TRBV6-5; tentatively, D is TRBD1 (5 bases). This CDR3 spans 14 amino acids. Germline V gene sequence: CDR1 MNHEY, CDR2 SVGAGI. V lost 6 bases to trimming and J lost 7 bases, with 19 bases between them. DNA of the CDR3: TGTGCCAGCAGCGTTTCAGGGTACCCCGGGGAGCAGTACTTC. As protein: CASSVSGYPGEQYF.

This chain uses TRBV5-1 with TRBJ2-7; 8 nucleotides align to TRBD1. Trimming removed 0 bases from V and 2 bases from J; junction bases left unmatched: 4. There are 15 residues in the CDR3. Germline V gene data show CDR1 as SGHRS and CDR2 as YFSETQ. DNA for the CDR3: TGCGCCAGCAGCTTGGCCACAGGGGGTACCTACGAGCAGTACTTC. Amino acid sequence: CASSLATGGTYEQYF.

The chain uses TRBV12-2 and TRBJ1-1; no check of the table's D call, TRBD1, against the DNA was made. TRBV12-2 is a recognized pseudogene. The length of the CDR3 is 16 residues. In DNA, the CDR3 is TGTGCAAGTCGCTCAGGCTACGCGCTGAAGGACACTGAAGCTTTCTTT. Encoded protein: CASRSGYALKDTEAFF.

The chain combines TRBV19 with TRBJ2-3, with 7 bases fitting TRBD2. This CDR3 spans 14 amino acids. Unmatched junction bases numbered 5, after V lost 4 bases and J lost 4 bases. From germline, CDR1 is LNHDA and CDR2 SQIVND (reference sequence). The CDR3 nucleotides read TGTGCCAGTAGTACAGGCGGGGGATCAGATACGCAGTATTTT. This codes for CASSTGGGSDTQYF.

This chain links TRBV7-3 with TRBJ2-3; tentative D call: TRBD1 (6 bases). Germline assignment: CDR1 SGHTA and CDR2 FQGTGA. Trimming took 5 bases from V and 0 from J, leaving 21 bases between them. This CDR3 region has 18 residues. The CDR3: CASSATFGQGTSTDTQYF. The CDR3 bases are TGTGCCAGCAGCGCTACCTTTGGGCAGGGGACGAGCACAGATACGCAGTATTTT.

The gene calls are TRBV4-2 and TRBJ2-7; no definite D call. CDR3 length: 11 residues. V was trimmed by 3 bases and J by 5 bases, leaving 5 bases between them. Germline V CDR1 and CDR2: LGHNA, YNFKEQ. The CDR3 region is CASSQYNEQYF. CDR3 sequence (DNA): TGTGCCAGCAGCCAGTATAACGAGCAGTACTTC.

This chain joins TRBV11-2 and TRBJ1-3, with a possible D match to TRBD1 (5 bases). Trimming shortened V by 3 bases and J by 4 bases, and 16 bases separated the two germline ends. The CDR3 runs to 16 residues. CDR1 and CDR2 (germline): SGHAT, FQNNGV. This CDR3 is CASSFPRGLGGNTIYF. CDR3 in DNA: TGTGCCAGCAGCTTCCCTCGGGGGTTGGGGGGAAACACCATATATTTT.